This T cell receptor (beta chain) derives from a study of OX40 agonist ivuxolimab in advanced cancers. In the study overall: Patients assigned to dose escalation were diagnosed with hepatocellular carcinoma, melanoma, renal cell or head and neck cancer. The study's findings and limits: Among the least clonally expanded were partial responders at 0.1-3.0 mg/kg.

Concerning this clone: Its antigen is currently unknown.

TCRdb keeps only in-frame clones here, not all; method: immunoSEQ multiplex PCR. The repertoire has 70,000 to 95,000 clones, over 70% of them found once; the top ten carry about 0.52%. Deletions cut 0 bases from V and 6 bases from J, with 7 bases between. This CDR3 is built from 13 residues. The germline gives CDR1 SGHNT, CDR2 YYREEE (reference sequence). Blood was sampled at baseline, cycle 4 day 1, and cycle 7 day 1. This sequence joins TRBV5-4 and TRBJ2-1; D is unresolved. Here the sequenced sample was CD4+ or CD8+ T cells sorted from blood, taken in a trial of the OX40 agonist ivuxolimab. The TCR sequence derives from an adult with an advanced solid tumor such as melanoma, head and neck, liver or kidney cancer. CDR3 region: CASSLVSGNEQFF. The DNA of the CDR3 is TGTGCCAGCAGCTTGGTGTCTGGCAATGAGCAGTTCTTC.